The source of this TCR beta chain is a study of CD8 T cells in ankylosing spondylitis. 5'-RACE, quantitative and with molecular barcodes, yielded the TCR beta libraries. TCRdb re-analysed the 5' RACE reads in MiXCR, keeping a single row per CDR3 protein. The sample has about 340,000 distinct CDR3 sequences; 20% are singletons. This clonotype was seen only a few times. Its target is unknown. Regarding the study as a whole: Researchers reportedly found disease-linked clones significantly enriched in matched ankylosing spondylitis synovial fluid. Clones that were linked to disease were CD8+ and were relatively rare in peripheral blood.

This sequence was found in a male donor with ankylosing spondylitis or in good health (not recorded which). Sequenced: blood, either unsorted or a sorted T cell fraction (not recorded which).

In nucleotides, the CDR3 is TGTGCCAGCAGCCAAGCCGGGACCTCGGGGAAACTGTTTTTT. Residues: CASSQAGTSGKLFF. V gene TRBV5-5 combines with J gene TRBJ1-4; a possible D gene is TRBD1 (5 bases). Trimming took 4 bases from V and 11 from J, leaving 18 bases between them. The CDR3 is made up of 14 amino acids. Germline-derived CDR1 and CDR2 are SGHKS and YYEKEE (reference sequence).